Each of the 19 T cell receptor beta chains below was sequenced from the same sample in a study of T cell responses to AZD1222 COVID-19 vaccine. Here immunoSEQ multiplex PCR was the method, and the copy in TCRdb shows in-frame clones only, minus some. Of around 120,000 clones in the sample, 80% to 95% are singletons; the top ten hold around 0.96%. The specimen comprised peripheral blood, sampled on day 0 of AZD1222 vaccination. The receptors were gathered from an adult in good health.

The V gene is TRBV11-2, the J gene TRBJ2-1; D could derive from TRBD1 or TRBD2 (7 bases each). The CDR3 totals 15 residues. Germline-derived CDR1 and CDR2 are SGHAT and FQNNGV. V lost 5 bases and J 10 bases, leaving 21 bases between the germline ends. The DNA for the CDR3 is TGTGCCAGCAGCAAATTCGGCGGGGGACAGTGGGAGCAGTTCTTC. Its protein is CASSKFGGGQWEQFF. Based on the CDR3 plus reference TRBV11-2 and TRBJ2-1, the full variable domain is EAGVAQSPRYKIIEKRQSVAFWCNPISGHATLYWYQQILGQGPKLLIQFQNNGVVDDSQLPKDRFSAERLKGVDSTLKIQPAKLEDSAVYLCASSKFGGGQWEQFFGPGTRLTVL.

The V and J genes are TRBV18 and TRBJ2-2; D is unresolved. Germline V lookup: CDR1 KGHSH, CDR2 LQKENI. There are 16 residues in the CDR3. The germline V and J ends were trimmed by 5 bases and 1 base, with 14 bases remaining between them. In DNA form, the CDR3 reads TGTGCCAGCTCATCGACGCGTACCCTGAACACCGGGGAGCTGTTTTTT. The encoded protein is CASSSTRTLNTGELFF.

The rearrangement joins TRBV2 to TRBJ1-2; 9 bases match TRBD1. CDR1 and CDR2 (germline): SNHLY, FYNNEI. Trimming removed 6 bases from V and 4 bases from J; junction bases left unmatched: 6. This CDR3 has 14 residues. Here the CDR3 reads CASRETGGSYGYTF. In DNA, the CDR3 is TGTGCCAGCAGGGAGACAGGGGGAAGCTATGGCTACACCTTC.

This chain connects TRBV5-4 to TRBJ2-7, with TRBD2 matching over 10 bases. V dropped 4 bases and J dropped 7; count of bases not matched to a gene: 20. In germline, CDR1 is SGHNT, CDR2 YYREEE (reference sequence). CDR3 length equals 18 residues. For the CDR3, the DNA is TGTGCCAGCAGCCTTGGGGGGCTAGCGGGAGATCTAGGAGATGAGCAGTACTTC. Its protein is CASSLGGLAGDLGDEQYF.

The gene calls are TRBV5-1 and TRBJ1-1; TRBD1 matches 8 bases. The V gene's germline CDR1 is SGHRS and CDR2 YFSETQ. V lost 1 base to trimming and J lost 5 bases; unmatched junction nucleotides: 4. The CDR3 extends over 14 amino acids. The CDR3 nucleotides are TGCGCCAGCAGCTTGTACACAGGGGGAACTGAAGCTTTCTTT. Its translation is CASSLYTGGTEAFF.

The rearrangement joins TRBV29-1 to TRBJ1-5; 8 bases are shared with TRBD1. V shed 4 bases and J 1 base; nucleotides not matched to a gene: 9. Germline V gives CDR1 SQVTM, CDR2 ANQGSEA. The CDR3 has 16 residues. DNA of the CDR3: TGCAGCGTTGGGACAGGGAAGGGTTCGAGCAATCAGCCCCAGCATTTT. It encodes CSVGTGKGSSNQPQHF.

This chain joins TRBV10-3 and TRBJ2-5, with TRBD2 matching over 9 bases. Germline V gives CDR1 ENHRY, CDR2 SYGVKD. This CDR3 spans 17 amino acids. V dropped 2 bases and J dropped 0; count of bases not matched to a gene: 7. The CDR3 DNA sequence: TGTGCCATCAGTGAGCCTCCTAGCGGGACGTACCAAGAGACCCAGTACTTC. Translating gives CAISEPPSGTYQETQYF.

The genes are TRBV28 and TRBJ2-7; TRBD1 matches at 9 bases. V shed 5 bases, J shed 0 bases, and the junction held 5 bases outside the gene matches. Per germline, CDR1 MDHEN and CDR2 SYDVKM. The CDR3 length is 15 residues. CDR3 DNA sequence: TGTGCCAGCAGTCTACAGGGGGCGGTCTCCTACGAGCAGTACTTC. Residues: CASSLQGAVSYEQYF.

This rearrangement joins TRBV9 to TRBJ2-3; D is undetermined. Germline values: CDR1 SGDLS, CDR2 YYNGEE. There are 15 residues in the CDR3. The V gene lost 3 bases and the J gene lost 0 bases, with 11 bases spanning the gap. CDR3 sequence (DNA): TGTGCCAGCAGCGAACGGGTGGCCAGCACAGATACGCAGTATTTT. This codes for CASSERVASTDTQYF.

This clone appeared once. The V gene is TRBV2, the J gene TRBJ2-7; no firm D call. Germline CDR1 SNHLY, CDR2 FYNNEI. The V gene lost 2 bases and the J gene lost 6 bases, with 8 bases spanning the gap. The CDR3 is 12 residues long. CDR3 in amino acids: CASSEQSFEQYF. The CDR3 DNA reads TGTGCCAGCAGTGAACAGAGTTTCGAGCAGTACTTC. Using reference TRBV2 and TRBJ2-7 for the parts outside the CDR3, the full variable domain is EPEVTQTPSHQVTQMGQEVILRCVPISNHLYFYWYRQILGQKVEFLVSFYNNEISEKSEIFDDQFSVERPDGSNFTLKIRSTKLEDSAMYFCASSEQSFEQYFGPGTRLTVT.

The chain recombines TRBV4-1 with TRBJ2-7; D call uncertain. This CDR3 region has 13 residues. Germline V gene data show CDR1 as MGHRA and CDR2 as YSYEKL. Trimming removed 4 bases at V and 5 bases at J, with 12 bases between. The CDR3 bases are TGCGCCAGCAGCCGGCAGCTTGGAGACGAGCAGTACTTC. It encodes CASSRQLGDEQYF.

V and J are TRBV7-8 and TRBJ2-3; 7 bases align to TRBD1. Germline CDR1 SGHVS, CDR2 FQNEAQ. This CDR3 region has 15 residues. Trimming took 5 bases from V and 2 from J; bases not matched to a gene: 7. CDR3 protein: CASSPGTVNTDTQYF. The CDR3 DNA reads TGTGCCAGCAGCCCCGGGACAGTTAACACAGATACGCAGTATTTT.

This clone came up once. The chain links TRBV20-1 to TRBJ1-4; no clear D gene. The CDR3 runs 14 residues. V was shortened by 3 bases and J by 8 bases, with 16 bases between the two germline ends. The germline gives CDR1 DFQATT, CDR2 SNEGSKA (reference sequence). DNA for the CDR3: TGCAGTGCTAGTCGGACCGCTAGTACCGAAAAACTGTTTTTT. Amino acid sequence: CSASRTASTEKLFF.

V gene TRBV29-1 combines with J gene TRBJ2-2; 12 nucleotides align to TRBD2. The CDR3 has 15 residues. Trimming cost V 5 bases and J 8 bases; bases outside gene matches: 9. In germline, CDR1 is SQVTM, CDR2 ANQGSEA. CDR3 DNA sequence: TGCAGCGTTAAAGGACTAGCGGGATCCACTGGGGAGCTGTTTTTT. The encoded protein is CSVKGLAGSTGELFF.

V and J are TRBV29-1 and TRBJ2-5, with D possibly matching TRBD2 (5 bases). Trimming shortened V by 4 bases and J by 4 bases, and 13 bases separated the two germline ends. In germline, CDR1 is SQVTM, CDR2 ANQGSEA. The CDR3 runs 13 residues. This chain's CDR3 is CSVGRGWGETQYF. CDR3 bases: TGCAGCGTTGGGAGAGGGTGGGGAGAGACCCAGTACTTC.

The sample holds one count of this clone. The gene calls are TRBV29-1 and TRBJ2-7; 12 nucleotides line up with TRBD1. Germline CDR1 and CDR2: SQVTM and ANQGSEA. After removal of 3 bases from V and 7 bases from J, the junction contained 7 bases not matched to a gene. This CDR3 comprises 14 residues. CDR3 amino acids: CSVEGQGAIREQYF. The CDR3 nucleotides are TGCAGCGTTGAGGGACAGGGGGCTATTAGGGAGCAGTACTTC.

This rearrangement joins TRBV5-1 to TRBJ2-1; 8 nucleotides agree with TRBD1. This CDR3 is built from 16 residues. The ends lost 5 bases at V and 6 bases at J; junction bases unmatched: 13. Germline V lookup: CDR1 SGHRS, CDR2 YFSETQ. The CDR3 DNA sequence: TGCGCCAGCAGAAAAGTCGCAGGGGGCGTAGGCAATGAGCAGTTCTTC. Amino acid sequence: CASRKVAGGVGNEQFF.

The gene calls are TRBV18 and TRBJ1-5; 9 nucleotides line up with TRBD1. This CDR3 is built from 12 residues. Germline-derived CDR1 and CDR2 are KGHSH and LQKENI. Trimming at V came to 0 bases and at J to 12 bases, leaving 0 bases not matched to a gene. The CDR3 reads CASSPPTGGQHF. For the CDR3, the DNA is TGTGCCAGCTCACCACCGACAGGGGGCCAGCATTTT.

A single count supports this clone. The chain uses TRBV4-2 and TRBJ1-5; no reliable D call. V was pared by 4 bases and J by 0 bases, with 10 bases between. There are 15 residues in the CDR3. The germline CDR1 and CDR2 sequences are LGHNA and YNFKEQ. The CDR3 coding sequence is TGTGCCAGCAGCCTTAAGGGAGATAGCAATCAGCCCCAGCATTTT. This translates into CASSLKGDSNQPQHF.